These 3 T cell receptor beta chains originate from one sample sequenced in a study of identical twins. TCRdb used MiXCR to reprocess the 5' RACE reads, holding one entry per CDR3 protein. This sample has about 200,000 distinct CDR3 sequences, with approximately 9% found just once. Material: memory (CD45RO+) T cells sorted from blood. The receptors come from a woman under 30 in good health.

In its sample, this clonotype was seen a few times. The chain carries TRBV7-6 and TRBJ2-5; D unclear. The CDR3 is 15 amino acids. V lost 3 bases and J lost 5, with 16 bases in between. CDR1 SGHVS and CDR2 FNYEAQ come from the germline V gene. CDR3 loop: CASSFSIQYGETQYF. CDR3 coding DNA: TGTGCCAGCAGCTTTTCGATTCAGTACGGGGAGACCCAGTACTTC.

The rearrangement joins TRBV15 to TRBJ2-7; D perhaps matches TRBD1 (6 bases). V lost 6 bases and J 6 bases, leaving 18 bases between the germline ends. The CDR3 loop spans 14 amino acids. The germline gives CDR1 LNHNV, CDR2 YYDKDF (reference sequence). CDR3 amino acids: CATSRWTESSEQYF. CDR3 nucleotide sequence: TGTGCCACCAGTAGGTGGACAGAGTCTTCCGAGCAGTACTTC. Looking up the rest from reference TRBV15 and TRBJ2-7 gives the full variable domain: DAMVIQNPRYQVTQFGKPVTLSCSQTLNHNVMYWYQQKSSQAPKLLFHYYDKDFNNEADTPDNFQSRRPNTSFCFLDIRSPGLGDTAMYLCATSRWTESSEQYFGPGTRLTVT.

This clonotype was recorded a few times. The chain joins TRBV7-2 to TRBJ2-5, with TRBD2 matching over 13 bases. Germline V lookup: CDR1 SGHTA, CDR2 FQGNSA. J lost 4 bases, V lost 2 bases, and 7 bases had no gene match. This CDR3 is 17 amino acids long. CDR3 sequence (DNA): TGTGCCAGCAGCTTACTCGGACTAGCGGGAGTGGTAGAGACCCAGTACTTC. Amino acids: CASSLLGLAGVVETQYF.